This T cell receptor (beta chain) emerged from a study of CD8+ T cells in alopecia areata. The overall study: Treated patients took oral tofacitinib at 5 to 10 mg twice daily.

Concerning this clone: Its antigen is not known.

Notes on the study in general: Lesional scalp exceeded normal scalp in clonality, especially in alopecia totalis/universalis. Links between baseline CD8+ expansion and response need larger treated cohorts. Tofacitinib significantly reduced both scalp clonality and expanded CD8+ clones among the top 100.

As to treatment: oral pan-JAK inhibitor, 5-10 mg twice daily. The CDR3 length is 15 residues. Per germline, CDR1 SGHTA and CDR2 FQGNSA. After removal of 5 bases from V and 3 bases from J, the junction contained 3 bases not matched to a gene. Extracted from the samples, RNA was reverse transcribed into cDNA to serve as the sequencing template. Method: immunoSEQ multiplex PCR; TCRdb's copy keeps in-frame clones and lacks some. The repertoire holds roughly 210,000 clones, with 40% to 45% as singletons. Source: CD4+ T cells sorted from blood, taken at approximately week 36, from a patient treated with tofacitinib. The gene calls are TRBV7-2 and TRBJ2-1; 11 bases are a match to TRBD2. This sequence was found in a human donor with alopecia areata. CDR3 region: CASSRGTSGYNEQFF. CDR3 bases: TGTGCCAGCAGCCGCGGGACTAGCGGCTACAATGAGCAGTTCTTC.